One and the same sample provided the 24 T cell receptor beta chains below, sequenced in a study of blood T cell repertoires in COVID-19. Using immunoSEQ multiplex PCR, the repertoire was profiled, and TCRdb retains in-frame clones only, with some absent. The sample carries approximately 120,000 clones, roughly 75% recorded once. The sample consisted of peripheral blood. Receptors originate from a human donor in a cohort sampled during active or convalescent COVID-19.

This clone has only one observation. The rearrangement uses TRBV7-9 and TRBJ1-2; no clear D gene. Trimming left V 4 bases short and J 1 base short, with 10 bases between. In germline, CDR1 is SEHNR, CDR2 FQNEAQ (reference sequence). This CDR3 region has 14 residues. The CDR3 is CASSSENDNYGYTF. The CDR3 coding sequence is TGTGCCAGCAGCTCCGAGAATGATAACTATGGCTACACCTTC. The full variable domain, rest sourced from reference TRBV7-9 and TRBJ1-2, is DTGVSQNPRHKITKRGQNVTFRCDPISEHNRLYWYRQTLGQGPEFLTYFQNEAQLEKSRLLSDRFSAERPKGSFSTLEIQRTEQGDSAMYLCASSSENDNYGYTFGSGTRLTVV.

The rearrangement uses TRBV4-3 and TRBJ2-1; no reliable D call. The germline V gene has CDR1 LGHNA and CDR2 YSLEER. This CDR3 region has 15 residues. Between the trimmed V and J ends, which lost 0 bases and 0 bases, there was a span of 6 bases. CDR3 nucleotide sequence: TGCGCCAGCAGCCAAGATTACATCTCCTACAATGAGCAGTTCTTC. It translates to CASSQDYISYNEQFF.

The CDR3 spells CASSSGTDGNQPQHF. CDR3 bases: TGCGCCAGCAGCTCCGGGACAGACGGCAATCAGCCCCAGCATTTT. The rearrangement uses TRBV5-1 and TRBJ1-5; TRBD1 matches 7 bases. This CDR3 contains 15 residues. Losses at the gene ends were 3 bases for V and 2 bases for J; bases not matched to a gene: 5. Germline CDR1 and CDR2: SGHRS and YFSETQ.

This clone has only one observation. The genes are TRBV6-5 and TRBJ1-4; 11 positions match TRBD1. V trimming: 2 bases; J trimming: 8 bases; junction bases outside the gene matches: 4. CDR1 and CDR2 from the germline V gene are MNHEY and SVGAGI. This CDR3 is 15 amino acids long. The CDR3 sequence: CASSYGQGAEEKLFF. The CDR3 nucleotides are TGTGCCAGCAGTTACGGACAGGGGGCTGAGGAAAAACTGTTTTTT.

The gene calls are TRBV7-8 and TRBJ2-7, with D perhaps TRBD2 (6 bases). The CDR3 is 15 residues long. Germline V gene sequence: CDR1 SGHVS, CDR2 FQNEAQ. V dropped 4 bases and J dropped 6 bases, with 19 bases sitting between them. The CDR3 region has the DNA TGTGCCAGCAGCTCCAGACGACTAGTATCGGGCGAGCAGTACTTC. The encoded protein is CASSSRRLVSGEQYF.

J is TRBJ1-1 and V is TRBV2; no reliable D call. There are 13 residues in the CDR3. Germline V CDR1 and CDR2: SNHLY, FYNNEI. The germline V and J ends were trimmed by 3 bases and 1 base, with 6 bases remaining between them. The CDR3 reads CASSDVANTEAFF. Written as DNA, the CDR3 is TGTGCCAGCAGTGATGTAGCGAACACTGAAGCTTTCTTT.

The chain is built from TRBV5-1 and TRBJ2-1, with D possibly TRBD1 on 5 matching bases. Trimming cost V 0 bases and J 4 bases, with 14 bases left between them. This CDR3 has 16 amino acids. From germline, CDR1 is SGHRS and CDR2 YFSETQ. The CDR3, as DNA: TGCGCCAGCAGCTTGGACGATGACAGAAGATACAATGAGCAGTTCTTC. Protein product: CASSLDDDRRYNEQFF.

This clone was counted between two and nine times. The chain couples TRBV6-5 to TRBJ1-2; possibly TRBD1 for D (6 bases). The V end lost 4 bases, the J end lost 4 bases, and 13 bases lay between the germline ends. Germline-derived CDR1 and CDR2 are MNHEY and SVGAGI. CDR3 length equals 14 residues. For the CDR3, the DNA is TGTGCCAGCAGTTTACAGGGAAACGGCTATGGCTACACCTTC. Translating it yields CASSLQGNGYGYTF.

The V and J genes are TRBV9 and TRBJ2-3, with TRBD2 matching 7 bases. The V and J ends lost 0 bases and 0 bases, in that order; junction bases with no gene match: 4. Germline CDR1 and CDR2: SGDLS and YYNGEE. The CDR3 loop spans 16 amino acids. The CDR3 spells CASSVGYSGSTDTQYF. Written as DNA, the CDR3 is TGTGCCAGCAGCGTAGGGTATAGCGGGAGCACAGATACGCAGTATTTT.

V usage is TRBV11-3 and J usage is TRBJ2-1, with a possible D match to TRBD2 (5 bases). CDR1 is SGHNT, CDR2 YENEEA, per germline. The CDR3 is 13 amino acids. Trimming took off 8 bases at V and 2 bases at J, with 10 bases between the two ends. The CDR3 DNA sequence: TGTGCCAGCTCGGGAAGCGCCTACAATGAGCAGTTCTTC. This translates into CASSGSAYNEQFF. The full variable domain, completed using reference TRBV11-3 and TRBJ2-1, is EAGVVQSPRYKIIEKKQPVAFWCNPISGHNTLYWYLQNLGQGPELLIRYENEEAVDDSQLPKDRFSAERLKGVDSTLKIQPAELGDSAVYLCASSGSAYNEQFFGPGTRLTVL.

The rearrangement uses TRBV7-8 and TRBJ2-7; TRBD1 agrees at 8 bases. Germline CDR1 and CDR2: SGHVS and FQNEAQ. V was pared by 5 bases and J by 5 bases, with 11 bases of the junction left unmatched. The CDR3 runs 15 residues. The CDR3 nucleotides are TGTGCCAGCAGCCCTCAGAGAGGACAGGGAAACGAGCAGTACTTC. Protein: CASSPQRGQGNEQYF.

The chain couples TRBV6-5 to TRBJ2-5; D is ambiguous. The germline gives CDR1 MNHEY, CDR2 SVGAGI. The CDR3 covers 15 residues. The ends were cut back, 6 bases at V and 0 bases at J, with 14 bases in the middle. The CDR3 DNA reads TGTGCCAGCAGGTCCCGGGTCCAATACCAAGAGACCCAGTACTTC. Translating gives CASRSRVQYQETQYF.

The chain employs TRBV21-1 and TRBJ2-1; the table's D call, TRBD2, has no DNA check behind it. TRBV21-1 is a known pseudogene. The CDR3 sequence is 17 residues long. As DNA, the CDR3 is TGTGCCAGCAGCAAAGCCCCACTAGCGGGGGGGCATATTGAGCAGTTCTTC. It translates to CASSKAPLAGGHIEQFF.

The chain couples TRBV28 to TRBJ2-7, with unresolved D. The CDR3 runs 15 residues. Per germline, CDR1 MDHEN and CDR2 SYDVKM. V lost 2 bases and J lost 3, with 14 bases in between. For the CDR3, the DNA is TGTGCCAGCAGTTTAAGGTCGCGGCAGTTCTACGAGCAGTACTTC. Translation: CASSLRSRQFYEQYF. Complete variable domain (other parts from reference TRBV28 and TRBJ2-7): DVKVTQSSRYLVKRTGEKVFLECVQDMDHENMFWYRQDPGLGLRLIYFSYDVKMKEKGDIPEGYSVSREKKERFSLILESASTNQTSMYLCASSLRSRQFYEQYFGPGTRLTVT.

This rearrangement joins TRBV29-1 to TRBJ2-2; maybe TRBD2 (6 bases). The CDR3 extends over 12 amino acids. V was trimmed by 6 bases and J by 6 bases, leaving 11 bases between them. Germline V gene data show CDR1 as SQVTM and CDR2 as ANQGSEA. CDR3 amino acids: CSVNPGAGELFF. The CDR3 bases are TGCAGCGTAAACCCGGGGGCCGGGGAGCTGTTTTTT.

The CDR3 region has the DNA TGCGCCAGCAGCCAACGTAGCGGAGGCACAGATACGCAGTATTTT. This encodes CASSQRSGGTDTQYF. The chain links TRBV4-3 to TRBJ2-3, with a tentative D call TRBD2 (6 bases). The CDR3 has 15 residues. Trimming removed 2 bases from V and 1 base from J, with 10 bases in between. The V gene's germline CDR1 is LGHNA and CDR2 YSLEER.

V usage is TRBV5-1 and J usage is TRBJ2-1; D remains ambiguous. CDR3 length: 15 amino acids. The germline gives CDR1 SGHRS, CDR2 YFSETQ. V was cut by 0 bases and J by 3 bases, with 10 bases left in between. CDR3 loop: CASSLDGANYNEQFF. The CDR3 region has the DNA TGCGCCAGCAGCTTGGACGGAGCGAACTACAATGAGCAGTTCTTC.

The V gene is TRBV7-9, the J gene TRBJ2-5; 13 bases match TRBD2. CDR1 SEHNR and CDR2 FQNEAQ come from the germline V gene (reference sequence). The CDR3 is made up of 16 amino acids. The J segment lost 2 bases and the V segment lost 5 bases, leaving 5 bases of the junction unmatched. The CDR3: CASSKGLAGTQETQYF. The DNA for the CDR3 is TGTGCCAGCAGCAAGGGACTAGCGGGAACACAAGAGACCCAGTACTTC. Full variable domain (rest looked up from reference TRBV7-9 and TRBJ2-5): DTGVSQNPRHKITKRGQNVTFRCDPISEHNRLYWYRQTLGQGPEFLTYFQNEAQLEKSRLLSDRFSAERPKGSFSTLEIQRTEQGDSAMYLCASSKGLAGTQETQYFGPGTRLLVL.

The chain employs TRBV9 and TRBJ2-5; 8 nucleotides align to TRBD2. Trimming cost V 4 bases and J 8 bases; bases outside gene matches: 7. Germline values: CDR1 SGDLS, CDR2 YYNGEE. The CDR3 is 13 amino acids. The CDR3 region is CASSPGGRKTQYF. The CDR3 DNA reads TGTGCCAGCAGCCCGGGGGGGCGTAAAACCCAGTACTTC.

The chain is built from TRBV7-8 and TRBJ2-3; 11 positions match TRBD2. The CDR3 is made up of 21 amino acids. V dropped 1 base and J dropped 4; count of bases not matched to a gene: 19. Germline V lookup: CDR1 SGHVS, CDR2 FQNEAQ. The CDR3 DNA sequence: TGTGCCAGCAGCTTAGGAGTTTTTAGCGGGAGGGCCAAAGGGAGGGCAGATACGCAGTATTTT. Residues: CASSLGVFSGRAKGRADTQYF. Combining the CDR3 with reference TRBV7-8 and TRBJ2-3 gives the whole variable domain GAGVSQSPRYKVAKRGQDVALRCDPISGHVSLFWYQQALGQGPEFLTYFQNEAQLDKSGLPSDRFFAERPEGSVSTLKIQRTQQEDSAVYLCASSLGVFSGRAKGRADTQYFGPGTRLTVL.

This chain uses TRBV4-2 with TRBJ1-5; the D gene is possibly TRBD1 (6 bases). This CDR3 is built from 16 residues. Trimming took 0 bases from V and 5 from J, leaving 14 bases between them. CDR1 and CDR2 from the germline V gene are LGHNA and YNFKEQ. CDR3 residues: CASSQDPRGADQPQHF. As DNA, the CDR3 is TGTGCCAGCAGCCAAGATCCGCGGGGGGCAGATCAGCCCCAGCATTTT.

This chain links TRBV18 with TRBJ2-1; 11 positions agree with TRBD2. Trimming cost V 0 bases and J 5 bases; bases outside gene matches: 3. The CDR3 extends over 16 amino acids. Germline lookup yields CDR1 KGHSH and CDR2 LQKENI. CDR3 sequence (DNA): TGTGCCAGCTCACCACCTCGACTAGCGGGACACAATGAGCAGTTCTTC. Its protein is CASSPPRLAGHNEQFF.

The V gene is TRBV5-5, the J gene TRBJ2-1; TRBD2 agrees at 10 bases. The CDR3 length is 17 residues. Trimming cost V 0 bases and J 3 bases; bases outside gene matches: 6. Germline V gene data show CDR1 as SGHKS and CDR2 as YYEKEE (reference sequence). CDR3 coding DNA: TGTGCCAGCAGCTTGGTTGGAGCGGGAGGGGGCTACAATGAGCAGTTCTTC. This encodes CASSLVGAGGGYNEQFF.

The chain uses TRBV10-2 and TRBJ2-7; the match to TRBD2 covers 8 bases. CDR1 and CDR2 from the germline V gene are WSHSY and SAAADI. V dropped 5 bases and J dropped 6; count of bases not matched to a gene: 6. The CDR3 is 13 residues long. The CDR3 protein is CASSLAGLFEQYF. The CDR3, as DNA: TGCGCCAGCAGTTTAGCGGGGCTGTTCGAGCAGTACTTC.